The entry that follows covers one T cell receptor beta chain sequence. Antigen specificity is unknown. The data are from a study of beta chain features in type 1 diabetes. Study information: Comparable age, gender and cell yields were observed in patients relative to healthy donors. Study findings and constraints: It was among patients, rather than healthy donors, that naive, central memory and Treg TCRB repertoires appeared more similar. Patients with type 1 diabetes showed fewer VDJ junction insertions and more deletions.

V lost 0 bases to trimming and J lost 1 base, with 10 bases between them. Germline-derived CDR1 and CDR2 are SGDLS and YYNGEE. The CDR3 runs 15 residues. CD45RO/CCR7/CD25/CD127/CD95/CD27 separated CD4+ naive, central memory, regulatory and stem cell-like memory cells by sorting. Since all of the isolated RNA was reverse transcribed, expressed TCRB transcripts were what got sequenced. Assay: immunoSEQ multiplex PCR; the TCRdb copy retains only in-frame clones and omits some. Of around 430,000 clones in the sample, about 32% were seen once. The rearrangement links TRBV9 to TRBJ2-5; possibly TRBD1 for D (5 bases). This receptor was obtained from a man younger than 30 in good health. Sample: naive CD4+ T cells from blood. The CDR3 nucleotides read TGTGCCAGCAGCGTAGGGACCAGGGTCCAAGAGACCCAGTACTTC. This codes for CASSVGTRVQETQYF.